These 27 T cell receptor beta chains were sequenced from one sample in a study of blood T cell repertoires in COVID-19. This table comes from immunoSEQ multiplex PCR, and its TCRdb copy is limited to in-frame clones, with some not included. The sample contains approximately 99,000 clones, more than 70% of which appear only once. The material sequenced was peripheral blood. The receptors were sampled from a human donor in a cohort sampled during active COVID-19.

CDR3 DNA: TGTGCCAGCTCACGCGGGACAGGGGACCTCAATGAGCAGTTCTTC. Protein: CASSRGTGDLNEQFF. The V and J genes are TRBV18 and TRBJ2-1, with TRBD1 matching 10 bases. CDR1 KGHSH and CDR2 LQKENI come from the germline V gene. V trimming: 4 bases; J trimming: 6 bases; junction bases outside the gene matches: 6. The CDR3 is 15 residues long.

This clone was seen more than once but under ten times. This chain connects TRBV9 to TRBJ2-7, with TRBD2 identical over 9 bases. The CDR3 extends over 15 amino acids. V dropped 1 base and J dropped 1; count of bases not matched to a gene: 3. Looked up from germline, CDR1 is SGDLS and CDR2 is YYNGEE. The CDR3 reads CASSVNAGGSYEQYF. The CDR3 DNA reads as TGTGCCAGCAGCGTAAATGCGGGGGGGTCCTACGAGCAGTACTTC.

The chain carries TRBV5-1 and TRBJ1-3; tentative D call: TRBD1 (5 bases). This CDR3 spans 14 amino acids. The V gene's germline CDR1 is SGHRS and CDR2 YFSETQ. Deletions cut 0 bases from V and 7 bases from J, with 11 bases between. In DNA, the CDR3 is TGCGCCAGCAGCTTGGAGGCCAGGGCGAACACCATATATTTT. This gives the protein CASSLEARANTIYF.

The chain links TRBV19 to TRBJ1-6; 10 nucleotides align to TRBD1. CDR3 length: 14 amino acids. The germline gives CDR1 LNHDA, CDR2 SQIVND (reference sequence). The V gene end was trimmed by 7 bases and the J gene end by 9 bases; junction bases not matched to a gene: 6. The CDR3 DNA reads TGTGCCAGTACCTCCGGGACAGGGGTTTCACCCCTCCACTTT. This sequence encodes CASTSGTGVSPLHF.

V gene TRBV9 combines with J gene TRBJ2-3, with 11 positions matching TRBD2. V was pared by 0 bases and J by 2 bases, with 5 bases of the junction left unmatched. This CDR3 contains 17 residues. From germline, CDR1 is SGDLS and CDR2 YYNGEE. The CDR3 DNA is TGTGCCAGCAGCGTAGAGGGGACTAGCGGACTCACAGATACGCAGTATTTT. Residues: CASSVEGTSGLTDTQYF.

The rearrangement uses TRBV2 and TRBJ2-5; tentative D call: TRBD1 (5 bases). V dropped 4 bases and J dropped 5 bases, with 14 bases sitting between them. Germline lookup yields CDR1 SNHLY and CDR2 FYNNEI. CDR3 length equals 14 residues. Written as DNA, the CDR3 is TGTGCCAGCAGTGGTTCAGGGCACTCGGAGACCCAGTACTTC. Its protein is CASSGSGHSETQYF.

The chain carries TRBV27 and TRBJ2-3; 12 bases agree with TRBD1. The CDR3 has 20 amino acids. Per the germline V gene, CDR1 is MNHEY and CDR2 is SMNVEV (reference sequence). The V segment lost 0 bases and the J segment 1 base; nucleotides outside the gene matches: 11. CDR3 residues: CASSLSGTGGFFLGTDTQYF. DNA for the CDR3: TGTGCCAGCAGTTTATCGGGGACAGGGGGCTTTTTTTTGGGCACAGATACGCAGTATTTT.

V usage is TRBV10-3 and J usage is TRBJ2-7, with D tentatively TRBD2 (6 bases). There are 14 residues in the CDR3. V was cut by 10 bases and J by 3 bases, with 19 bases left in between. Germline loops: CDR1 ENHRY, CDR2 SYGVKD. In nucleotides, the CDR3 is TGTGCCACGGCACGGGGGAATCTGGGCTACGAGCAGTACTTC. The encoded protein is CATARGNLGYEQYF.

V usage is TRBV2 and J usage is TRBJ2-1, with a possible D match to TRBD2 (6 bases). The CDR3 has 15 amino acids. The germline CDR1 and CDR2 sequences are SNHLY and FYNNEI. Trimming shortened V by 7 bases and J by 0 bases, and 13 bases separated the two germline ends. For the CDR3, the DNA is TGTGCCAGCAATTTAGCGGACCTCTCCTACAATGAGCAGTTCTTC. Its protein product is CASNLADLSYNEQFF.

This chain connects TRBV6-2 or TRBV6-3 to TRBJ2-1, with D perhaps matching TRBD2 (6 bases). CDR1 MNHEY and CDR2 SVGEGT come from the germline V gene. V was pared by 5 bases and J by 7 bases, with 18 bases between. The CDR3 extends over 15 amino acids. The CDR3 DNA sequence: TGTGCCAGCAGTGGCCTGGGACTGGCGCGGAATGAGCAGTTCTTC. This encodes CASSGLGLARNEQFF.

This clone came up once. The rearrangement uses TRBV11-2 and TRBJ2-4; 8 positions agree with TRBD1. Germline V gives CDR1 SGHAT, CDR2 FQNNGV. J gave up 0 bases and V 5 bases, and 9 bases lay outside the gene matches. The CDR3 runs to 17 residues. CDR3 in DNA: TGTGCCAGCAGCGTCGACAGGGGACAGTTAGCCAAAAACATTCAGTACTTC. It yields the protein CASSVDRGQLAKNIQYF. The full variable domain, rest sourced from reference TRBV11-2 and TRBJ2-4, is EAGVAQSPRYKIIEKRQSVAFWCNPISGHATLYWYQQILGQGPKLLIQFQNNGVVDDSQLPKDRFSAERLKGVDSTLKIQPAKLEDSAVYLCASSVDRGQLAKNIQYFGAGTRLSVL.

V is TRBV19 and J is TRBJ2-1; D is perhaps TRBD1 (6 bases). The V end lost 3 bases, the J end lost 4 bases, and 13 bases lay between the germline ends. CDR1 and CDR2 (germline): LNHDA, SQIVND (reference sequence). This CDR3 has 15 amino acids. CDR3 region: CASSISGDRYNEQFF. The CDR3 DNA follows: TGTGCCAGTAGTATCTCAGGGGATCGTTACAATGAGCAGTTCTTC.

The chain is built from TRBV6-6 and TRBJ1-2; no clear D gene. Trimming removed 4 bases from V and 0 bases from J, with 9 bases in between. The CDR3 is 14 amino acids. Germline values: CDR1 MNHNY, CDR2 SVGAGI (reference sequence). CDR3 loop: CASSWAGTNYGYTF. The CDR3 nucleotides read TGTGCCAGCAGTTGGGCCGGGACTAACTATGGCTACACCTTC.

The chain links TRBV2 to TRBJ1-1; 9 bases map to TRBD1. The CDR3 is 20 amino acids. The germline CDR1 and CDR2 sequences are SNHLY and FYNNEI. V was clipped by 6 bases and J by 1 base; unmatched bases: 21. CDR3 coding DNA: TGTGCCAGCAGCCCCGGGACAGGGTTGGTGGTGGGGGTGCCGAACACTGAAGCTTTCTTT. Encoded protein: CASSPGTGLVVGVPNTEAFF. The full variable domain, in which reference TRBV2 and TRBJ1-1 provide the parts outside the CDR3, is EPEVTQTPSHQVTQMGQEVILRCVPISNHLYFYWYRQILGQKVEFLVSFYNNEISEKSEIFDDQFSVERPDGSNFTLKIRSTKLEDSAMYFCASSPGTGLVVGVPNTEAFFGQGTRLTVV.

The chain has TRBV7-8 and TRBJ1-2; D gene uncertain. Germline-derived CDR1 and CDR2 are SGHVS and FQNEAQ. Trimming removed 1 base from V and 8 bases from J, with 14 bases in between. The CDR3 sequence is 14 residues long. CDR3: CASSLVGASEGYTF. In nucleotides, the CDR3 is TGTGCCAGCAGCTTAGTGGGAGCCTCGGAGGGCTACACCTTC.

The J gene is TRBJ2-7, the V gene TRBV6-1; D is unresolved. Trimming left V 3 bases short and J 6 bases short, with 6 bases between. The CDR3 consists of 11 residues. Germline V gives CDR1 MNHNS, CDR2 SASEGT. The CDR3 sequence: CASSDLTEQYF. In nucleotides, the CDR3 is TGTGCCAGCAGTGATCTAACCGAGCAGTACTTC.

This rearrangement joins TRBV10-3 to TRBJ1-3, with TRBD1 as a possible D gene (6 bases). This CDR3 spans 12 amino acids. Germline CDR1 is ENHRY and CDR2 is SYGVKD. V shed 11 bases and J shed 4 bases, with 12 bases lying between them. DNA of the CDR3: TGTGCCTCCAGGGGATCAGGAAACACCATATATTTT. This encodes CASRGSGNTIYF.

The genes are TRBV20-1 and TRBJ1-2; D is unresolved. Germline values: CDR1 DFQATT, CDR2 SNEGSKA (reference sequence). The CDR3 length is 11 residues. V was trimmed by 0 bases and J by 8 bases, leaving 7 bases between them. The CDR3, as DNA: TGCAGTGCTAGAGACACTAGGGGCTACACCTTC. It yields the protein CSARDTRGYTF.

V is TRBV18 and J is TRBJ2-3, with 15 bases lining up with TRBD2. J gave up 3 bases and V 2 bases, and 3 bases lay outside the gene matches. The length of the CDR3 is 17 residues. Germline values: CDR1 KGHSH, CDR2 LQKENI. CDR3 sequence (DNA): TGTGCCAGCTCACCATATGGGACTAGCGGGAGGACAGATACGCAGTATTTT. This codes for CASSPYGTSGRTDTQYF.

The V and J genes are TRBV5-1 and TRBJ2-2; D might be TRBD1 (6 bases). This CDR3 spans 18 amino acids. Germline CDR1 is SGHRS and CDR2 is YFSETQ. Trimming removed 3 bases at V and 4 bases at J, with 22 bases between. CDR3 sequence: CASSYPVNRALGTGELFF. The DNA for the CDR3 is TGCGCCAGCAGCTATCCCGTCAACAGGGCTCTTGGCACCGGGGAGCTGTTTTTT.

This clone occurred once. The rearrangement uses TRBV7-2 and TRBJ1-5; TRBD1 agrees at 9 bases. There are 15 residues in the CDR3. After removal of 1 base from V and 6 bases from J, the junction contained 4 bases not matched to a gene. CDR1 is SGHTA, CDR2 FQGNSA, per germline. Here the CDR3 DNA reads TGTGCCAGCAGCTTAGATGGGACAGGGAGTCAGCCCCAGCATTTT. This translates into CASSLDGTGSQPQHF.

The rearrangement links TRBV6-6 to TRBJ2-1; a possible D gene is TRBD1 (6 bases). V lost 0 bases and J lost 9, with 6 bases in between. The V gene's germline CDR1 is MNHNY and CDR2 SVGAGI (reference sequence). The CDR3 spans 12 residues. CDR3 sequence reads: CASSYSRGEQFF. CDR3 nucleotide sequence: TGTGCCAGCAGTTACTCCAGGGGTGAGCAGTTCTTC.

The chain employs TRBV5-1 and TRBJ2-7, with TRBD2 identical over 8 bases. The CDR3 is made up of 16 amino acids. J gave up 1 base and V 0 bases, and 6 bases lay outside the gene matches. CDR1 and CDR2 from the germline V gene are SGHRS and YFSETQ. CDR3 amino acids: CASSLALGLESYEQYF. The CDR3 nucleotides read TGCGCCAGCAGCTTGGCCTTGGGACTAGAATCCTACGAGCAGTACTTC.

The chain recombines TRBV3-1 (or the pseudogene TRBV3-2) with TRBJ1-5; D unclear. V was pared by 1 base and J by 9 bases, with 13 bases between. The germline CDR1 and CDR2 sequences are LGHDT and YNNKEL (reference sequence). This CDR3 region has 14 residues. This CDR3 is CASSQGPTGWPQHF. CDR3 in DNA: TGTGCCAGCAGCCAAGGCCCGACCGGGTGGCCCCAGCATTTT.

This clone was picked up one time. The rearrangement joins TRBV19 to TRBJ1-5, with 8 bases identical to TRBD1. The J segment lost 4 bases and the V segment lost 5 bases, leaving 10 bases of the junction unmatched. CDR1 is LNHDA and CDR2 is SQIVND in the germline V gene (reference sequence). CDR3 length: 16 amino acids. CDR3 nucleotides: TGTGCCAGTAGTCGAGCAGGACAGGGCTGGAATCAGCCCCAGCATTTT. Encoded protein: CASSRAGQGWNQPQHF.

This clone was recorded only once. The chain recombines TRBV19 with TRBJ1-1; D is unresolved. V lost 7 bases and J 6 bases, leaving 27 bases between the germline ends. The CDR3 is 17 residues long. The germline gives CDR1 LNHDA, CDR2 SQIVND (reference sequence). The CDR3, as DNA: TGTGCCAGTATCCCGGTGGGCCAAGGGAGCTTCGCGGCTGAAGCTTTCTTT. Translation: CASIPVGQGSFAAEAFF. The full variable domain, in which reference TRBV19 and TRBJ1-1 provide the parts outside the CDR3, is DGGITQSPKYLFRKEGQNVTLSCEQNLNHDAMYWYRQDPGQGLRLIYYSQIVNDFQKGDIAEGYSVSREKKESFPLTVTSAQKNPTAFYLCASIPVGQGSFAAEAFFGQGTRLTVV.

The rearrangement uses TRBV3-1 (or the pseudogene TRBV3-2) and TRBJ2-6; D unresolved. There are 15 residues in the CDR3. In germline, CDR1 is LGHDT, CDR2 YNNKEL (reference sequence). The ends were cut back, 6 bases at V and 0 bases at J, with 9 bases in the middle. In DNA, the CDR3 is TGTGCCAGCAGGGCAGTGTACTCTGGGGCCAACGTCCTGACTTTC. It yields the protein CASRAVYSGANVLTF.